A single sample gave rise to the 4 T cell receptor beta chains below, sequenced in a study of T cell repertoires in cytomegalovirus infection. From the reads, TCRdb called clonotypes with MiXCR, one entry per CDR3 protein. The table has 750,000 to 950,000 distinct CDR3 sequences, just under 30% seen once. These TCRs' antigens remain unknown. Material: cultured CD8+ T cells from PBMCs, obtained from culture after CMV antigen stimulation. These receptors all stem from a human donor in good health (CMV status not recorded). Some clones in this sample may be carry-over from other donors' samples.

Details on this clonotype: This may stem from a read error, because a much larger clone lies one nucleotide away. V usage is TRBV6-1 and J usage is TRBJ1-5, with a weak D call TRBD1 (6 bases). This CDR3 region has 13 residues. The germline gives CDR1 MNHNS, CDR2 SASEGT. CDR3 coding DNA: TGTGCCAACAGTGTGCGGGGGCGACAGCCCCAGCATTTT. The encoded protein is CANSVRGRQPQHF.

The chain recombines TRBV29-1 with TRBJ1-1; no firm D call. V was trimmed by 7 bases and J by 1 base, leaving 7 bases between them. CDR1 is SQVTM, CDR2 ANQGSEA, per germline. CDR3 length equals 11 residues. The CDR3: CSAWENTEAFF. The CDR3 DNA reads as TGCAGCGCGTGGGAGAACACTGAAGCTTTCTTT.

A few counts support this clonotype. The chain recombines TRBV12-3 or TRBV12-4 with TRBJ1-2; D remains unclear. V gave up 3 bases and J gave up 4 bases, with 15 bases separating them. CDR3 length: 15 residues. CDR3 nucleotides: TGTGCCAGCAGTTTCGTCGTCAGTTGGGTCTATGGCTACACCTTC. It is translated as CASSFVVSWVYGYTF.

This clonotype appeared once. The CDR3 nucleotides are TGCGCCAGCAGCCAAGGAAGGAGCCTAGCGGATATCTACGAGCAGTACTTC. Amino acids: CASSQGRSLADIYEQYF. J is TRBJ2-7 and V is TRBV4-1; 7 bases agree with TRBD2. CDR1 is MGHRA, CDR2 YSYEKL, per germline. V lost 1 base to trimming and J lost 3 bases; unmatched junction nucleotides: 12. The CDR3 is made up of 17 amino acids.